What follows are 6 T cell receptor beta chains derived from one specimen sequenced in a study of siplizumab effects on memory and regulatory T cells. The table came from immunoSEQ multiplex PCR; TCRdb's copy has only in-frame clones and leaves some out. Counted here are roughly 120,000 clones, around nine tenths occurring once; the ten biggest clones make up 1% to 1.5%. The sequenced sample was CD4+ T cells sorted from blood. The receptors here all came from a human donor in good health.

This chain connects TRBV5-1 to TRBJ2-3; D perhaps matches TRBD1 (6 bases). CDR1 is SGHRS, CDR2 YFSETQ, per germline. The CDR3 contains 17 residues. The V end was cut by 0 bases, the J end by 4 bases, with 18 bases between. DNA for the CDR3: TGCGCCAGCAGCTTGGTAACCGGGACCAGGGGTCCAGATACGCAGTATTTT. This gives the protein CASSLVTGTRGPDTQYF.

The V gene is TRBV5-1, the J gene TRBJ2-3; 7 bases match TRBD2. The V gene end was trimmed by 1 base and the J gene end by 6 bases; junction bases not matched to a gene: 8. This CDR3 is 15 amino acids long. The germline V gene has CDR1 SGHRS and CDR2 YFSETQ. The CDR3 sequence is CASSLSAGDSDTQYF. As DNA, the CDR3 is TGCGCCAGCAGCTTGAGTGCGGGAGATTCGGATACGCAGTATTTT. Drawing the rest from reference TRBV5-1 and TRBJ2-3, the complete variable domain is KAGVTQTPRYLIKTRGQQVTLSCSPISGHRSVSWYQQTPGQGLQFLFEYFSETQRNKGNFPGRFSGRQFSNSRSEMNVSTLELGDSALYLCASSLSAGDSDTQYFGPGTRLTVL.

This clone was observed once. The chain joins TRBV6-1 to TRBJ2-7; 8 nucleotides agree with TRBD1. The V gene end was trimmed by 3 bases and the J gene end by 5 bases; junction bases not matched to a gene: 9. The CDR3 is made up of 15 amino acids. The germline V gene encodes CDR1 MNHNS and CDR2 SASEGT. As DNA, the CDR3 is TGTGCCAGCAGTGACTTCCAGGGGGCGCGGAACGAGCAGTACTTC. This encodes CASSDFQGARNEQYF.

This rearrangement joins TRBV6-6 to TRBJ2-1; a weak D match, TRBD2 (6 bases). The CDR3 length is 12 residues. Germline V lookup: CDR1 MNHNY, CDR2 SVGAGI (reference sequence). Trimming took off 7 bases at V and 6 bases at J, with 10 bases between the two ends. The DNA for the CDR3 is TGTGCCAGCACTTTGGGGGGCAATGAGCAGTTCTTC. It codes for CASTLGGNEQFF.

The rearrangement joins TRBV6-5 to TRBJ1-1; D gene unclear. The CDR3 is made up of 15 amino acids. Germline values: CDR1 MNHEY, CDR2 SVGAGI. Trimming took off 2 bases at V and 1 base at J, with 11 bases between the two ends. In DNA, the CDR3 is TGTGCCAGCAGTTACATCCGGTTGGGGAACACTGAAGCTTTCTTT. This codes for CASSYIRLGNTEAFF.

The V gene is TRBV6-5, the J gene TRBJ1-5, with TRBD1 as a possible D gene (5 bases). The CDR3 covers 14 residues. Germline assignment: CDR1 MNHEY and CDR2 SVGAGI. V lost 4 bases and J 4 bases, leaving 11 bases between the germline ends. CDR3 sequence: CASSSGKRNQPQHF. CDR3 DNA sequence: TGTGCCAGCAGTTCAGGGAAACGTAATCAGCCCCAGCATTTT.